A selection of T cell receptor beta chains follows, all from one sample in a study of blood T cell repertoires in COVID-19. Method: immunoSEQ multiplex PCR; TCRdb's copy keeps in-frame clones and lacks some. The sample includes roughly 180,000 clones, about 85% of them seen just once. The sample consisted of peripheral blood. Source of these receptors: a man aged 55 to 70 who had recovered from COVID-19. The CDR3 runs from the conserved cysteine through the conserved F or W. Each record gives: V gene, J gene, clone size, D gene, CDR3 protein, CDR3 DNA. D genes are given only for firm matches. Only part of the rows carry a size: once, few, many, or a class if the clone is expanded.

TRBV2	TRBJ1-2	NA	TRBD1	CASSGQQGTYGYTF	TGTGCCAGCAGTGGTCAACAGGGGACCTATGGCTACACCTTC
TRBV3-1/TRBV3-2	TRBJ1-1	NA	NA	CASSQGKEMWATEAFF	TGTGCCAGCAGCCAAGGAAAAGAGATGTGGGCGACTGAAGCTTTCTTT
TRBV6-5	TRBJ2-7	NA	TRBD1	CASSTDREGIEQYF	TGTGCCAGCAGTACCGACAGGGAAGGGATCGAGCAGTACTTC
TRBV4-1	TRBJ2-7	NA	TRBD1	CASSQVATRDRIDEQYF	TGCGCCAGCAGCCAAGTCGCTACCCGGGACAGGATAGACGAGCAGTACTTC
TRBV7-8	TRBJ1-1	NA	NA	CASSLARDMNTEAFF	TGTGCCAGCAGCTTAGCGAGGGACATGAACACTGAAGCTTTCTTT
TRBV6-5	TRBJ1-5	NA	NA	CASSGSRGQPQHF	TGTGCCAGTTCAGGGAGTCGGGGGCAGCCCCAGCATTTT
TRBV29-1	TRBJ1-1	NA	NA	CSVDRRAQGDTEAFF	TGCAGCGTTGACCGCAGGGCCCAGGGTGACACTGAAGCTTTCTTT
TRBV25-1	TRBJ1-6	NA	NA	CASSAPGSSYNSPLHF	TGTGCCAGCAGTGCCCCGGGGAGCTCCTATAATTCACCCCTCCACTTT
TRBV14	TRBJ2-3	NA	NA	CASSLHTDTQYF	TGTGCCAGCAGCCTTCACACAGATACGCAGTATTTT
TRBV12-5	TRBJ1-1	NA	NA	CASGLSGGTEAFF	TGTGCTAGTGGTTTGTCCGGCGGGACTGAAGCTTTCTTT
TRBV6-1	TRBJ2-1	NA	NA	CASSEGAWASYNEQFF	TGTGCCAGCAGTGAAGGGGCATGGGCCTCCTACAATGAGCAGTTCTTC
TRBV14	TRBJ2-2	once	NA	CASSRRVQPTGELFF	TGTGCCAGCAGCCGTCGGGTGCAGCCGACCGGGGAGCTGTTTTTT
TRBV5-1	TRBJ2-3	NA	NA	CASSPHRSTDTQYF	TGCGCCAGCAGCCCCCACAGGAGCACAGATACGCAGTATTTT